A selection of T cell receptor beta chains follows, all from one sample in a study of T cell responses to AZD1222 COVID-19 vaccine. Sequencing was performed with immunoSEQ multiplex PCR; in TCRdb, only in-frame clones are kept and a portion is missing. The profile shows tens of thousands of clones, around 80% of them singletons. The specimen was peripheral blood, collected on day 0 of MenACWY control vaccination. The receptors shown here come from an adult in good health. The CDR3 runs from the conserved cysteine through the conserved F or W. A D gene is named only where the DNA matches it firmly. Where a row states a size, it is once, few, many or the class of an expanded clone; other rows omit it.

V gene	clone size	D gene	J gene	CDR3 protein	CDR3 DNA
TRBV9	.	.	TRBJ2-1	CASSYMGGRDEQFF	TGTGCCAGCAGTTACATGGGGGGTAGGGATGAGCAGTTCTTC
TRBV7-3	.	.	TRBJ1-5	CASSPFAGDNQPQHF	TGTGCCAGCAGCCCCTTCGCGGGGGACAATCAGCCCCAGCATTTT
TRBV4-1	.	.	TRBJ2-4	CASSQDNPQNFLAKNIQYF	TGCGCCAGCAGCCAAGATAACCCCCAGAATTTTCTAGCCAAAAACATTCAGTACTTC
TRBV6-5	.	.	TRBJ1-1	CASSYLTGGFTEAFF	TGTGCCAGCAGTTACTTGACGGGGGGCTTCACTGAAGCTTTCTTT
TRBV18	.	.	TRBJ2-2	CASSPPQGNTGELFF	TGTGCCAGCTCACCTCCACAGGGAAACACCGGGGAGCTGTTTTTT
TRBV30	.	TRBD1	TRBJ1-5	CAWSAGQSNQPQHF	TGTGCCTGGAGTGCGGGACAGAGCAATCAGCCCCAGCATTTT
TRBV5-5	.	TRBD1	TRBJ1-2	CASSPAGTGGRGYTF	TGTGCCAGCAGCCCAGCCGGGACAGGGGGCCGGGGCTACACCTTC
TRBV3-1/TRBV3-2	few	.	TRBJ2-1	CASSQAMTSTEQFF	TGTGCCAGCAGCCAAGCAATGACATCTACGGAGCAGTTCTTC
TRBV9	.	TRBD1	TRBJ1-5	CASSVDGTENQPQHF	TGTGCCAGCAGCGTAGACGGGACAGAAAATCAGCCCCAGCATTTT
TRBV29-1	medium-sized	TRBD1	TRBJ1-6	CSVRTQGDNSPLHF	TGCAGCGTCCGAACGCAGGGGGATAATTCACCCCTCCACTTT
TRBV2	.	.	TRBJ2-2	CASRRGAGSRTGELFF	TGTGCCAGCAGGAGGGGGGCGGGGTCCCGCACCGGGGAGCTGTTTTTT
TRBV19	.	TRBD1	TRBJ1-2	CASSQGAPAQYGYTF	TGTGCCAGTTCACAGGGGGCGCCGGCTCAATATGGCTACACCTTC
TRBV6-6	.	.	TRBJ2-1	CASRESGTWGDEQFF	TGTGCCAGCAGGGAATCCGGGACATGGGGAGATGAGCAGTTCTTC
TRBV2	.	.	TRBJ1-2	CASSEAVVSYYGYTF	TGTGCCAGCAGTGAAGCGGTGGTTTCGTACTATGGCTACACCTTC
TRBV2	.	.	TRBJ1-5	CASRIGDNIQPQHF	TGTGCCAGCAGAATAGGGGACAATATTCAGCCCCAGCATTTT
TRBV12-3/TRBV12-4	.	.	TRBJ2-5	CASSLEGLETQYF	TGTGCCAGCAGTTTGGAGGGATTGGAGACCCAGTACTTC
TRBV7-9	.	.	TRBJ2-5	CASSYSLIGETQYF	TGTGCCAGCAGCTATTCTCTTATAGGAGAGACCCAGTACTTC
TRBV27	.	.	TRBJ1-2	CASSAYGGAYGYTF	TGTGCCAGCAGTGCTTACGGGGGGGCCTATGGCTACACCTTC
TRBV6-5	few	TRBD1	TRBJ1-1	CASSDSGTGNTEAFF	TGTGCCAGCAGTGACTCCGGGACAGGGAACACTGAAGCTTTCTTT
TRBV5-6	once	.	TRBJ2-5	CASSFKGETQYF	TGTGCCAGCAGCTTCAAAGGGGAGACCCAGTACTTC
TRBV11-3	once	.	TRBJ2-1	CASSGLQGGYNEQFF	TGTGCCAGCAGCGGACTACAGGGAGGGTACAATGAGCAGTTCTTC
TRBV6-5	.	.	TRBJ1-6	CASSYGGLSPLHF	TGTGCCAGCAGTTACGGTGGACTCTCACCCCTCCACTTT
TRBV7-6	once	TRBD2	TRBJ2-3	CASSLEAWTSGSTDTQYF	TGTGCCAGCAGCTTAGAAGCCTGGACTAGCGGGAGCACAGATACGCAGTATTTT
TRBV5-1	.	TRBD1	TRBJ1-2	CASSSTGQGRDGYTF	TGCGCCAGCAGCTCAACGGGACAGGGGAGGGACGGCTACACCTTC
TRBV19	once	.	TRBJ1-1	CASSIVGLPEAFF	TGTGCCAGTAGTATTGTAGGTCTTCCTGAAGCTTTCTTT